This T cell receptor (beta chain) was retrieved from a study of blood T cell repertoires in COVID-19. This clone was detected only once. After removal of 5 bases from V and 5 bases from J, the junction contained 3 bases not matched to a gene. This CDR3 comprises 13 residues. CDR1 is SGHNT, CDR2 YENEEA, per germline. This table comes from immunoSEQ multiplex PCR, and its TCRdb copy is limited to in-frame clones, with some not included. The sample holds about 230,000 clones, approximately 87% seen once. V gene TRBV11-3 combines with J gene TRBJ2-5; 9 nucleotides agree with TRBD2. This clonotype originated in a woman aged 70-85 years with active or convalescent COVID-19. Sequencing was carried out using peripheral blood. The CDR3 spells CASSRSGSETQYF. DNA for the CDR3: TGTGCCAGCAGCCGTAGCGGGAGTGAGACCCAGTACTTC.